This TCR beta chain was identified during a study of CXCR4 blockade with PD-1 therapy in pancreatic cancer. Overall study findings and caveats: Convergent selection by common tumor antigens was suggested by nucleotide rearrangement counts. Antigen-specificity overlap of convergent dominant clones remained unconfirmed. Intratumoral clonality (mean roughly 0.14) exceeded healthy blood (less than 0.055) but did not track survival.

The germline gives CDR1 LNHDA, CDR2 SQIVND (reference sequence). J was trimmed by 0 bases and V by 9 bases; bases with no gene match: 14. CDR3 length: 17 residues. Assay: immunoSEQ multiplex PCR; the TCRdb copy retains only in-frame clones and omits some. The table includes 3,500 or so clones, 50% detected once. As concerns this clone: The antigen remains unidentified.

Patients who provided the archived tumor blocks had not received neoadjuvant therapy before surgery. The TCR was taken from a human donor with pancreatic ductal adenocarcinoma. Sequencing was done on a sample of tumor tissue. The rearrangement uses TRBV19 and TRBJ2-3, with 8 nucleotides matching TRBD1. The CDR3 DNA is TGTGCCAGCAGGTTCCTCCCGGGACAGGAGAGCACAGATACGCAGTATTTT. This sequence encodes CASRFLPGQESTDTQYF.